Reported below is one TCR beta chain. What it binds is not known. The PCR employed 60 Vbeta primers together with 13 Jbeta primers. How the authors handled the data: Unique TCR beta chains totaled roughly 80 million in a later count, with about 11 million of them shared. Method: immunoSEQ multiplex PCR; TCRdb's copy keeps in-frame clones and lacks some. Clone size and the V and J calls come from that table; the DNA yielded D and trimming. The sample records 110,000 or so clones, roughly 13% being singletons. The data were taken from a study of cytomegalovirus exposure and HLA in healthy donors. Overall study findings and caveats: Analyses of presence/absence relied on an assumption of roughly uniform sequencing depth across donors. According to the study, 160 or so TCR beta chains were cytomegalovirus-associated.

V lost 2 bases to trimming and J lost 3 bases; unmatched junction nucleotides: 7. Germline V gene data show CDR1 as SGDLS and CDR2 as YYNGEE. The CDR3 has 16 amino acids. In nominal health when sampled, donors likely had unrecorded immune exposures nonetheless. This sequence was found in a man aged 40-49 years in good health and CMV-seropositive. This sequence joins TRBV9 and TRBJ2-2; 7 nucleotides line up with TRBD2. Sequenced input: PBMCs. CDR3 nucleotides: TGTGCCAGCAGCGTTCGCGGGAGCGGTGACACCGGGGAGCTGTTTTTT. This gives the protein CASSVRGSGDTGELFF.